A selection of T cell receptor beta chains follows, all from one sample in a study of molecular identifiers for immune sequencing clone quantification. Each CDR3 protein is one row after TCRdb ran MiXCR on the PCR reads. This sample has about 630,000 distinct CDR3 sequences, with approximately 24% found just once. The sample was naive CD8+ T cells from blood, with Jurkat cell RNA spiked in. Receptors were obtained from a human donor in good health. Some libraries in this study had Jurkat cell RNA spiked in. Both conserved end residues are trimmed from each CDR3.

j_call	v_call	cdr3_aa
TRBJ1-5	TRBV6-5	ASSFRGDQPQH
TRBJ2-7	TRBV4-3	ASSQEWGRLYEQY
TRBJ2-3	TRBV20-1	SARDVADTQY
TRBJ2-1	TRBV7-2	ASSQDSYNEQF
TRBJ2-3	TRBV28	ALGGNTQY
TRBJ2-1	TRBV27	ASSLGATEF
TRBJ2-7	TRBV7-9	ASSSAGTGFNEQY
TRBJ2-7	TRBV5-4	ASSSGTDLYEQH
TRBJ2-7	TRBV4-3	ASSHDYWGLAGEQY
TRBJ1-1	TRBV3-1	ASSQDVMVNTEAF
TRBJ1-1	TRBV9	ANSVDEQPPMNTKAF
TRBJ2-5	TRBV6-5	ASSRTSGFQETQY
TRBJ2-5	TRBV6-5	ASSYSGAETQY
TRBJ2-7	TRBV6-1	ARSEDDTPRYEQY
TRBJ1-3	TRBV30	AWAVMTGNTIY
.	TRBV2	AGQRGPDTQH
TRBJ2-1	TRBV27	ASTELGTGGNEQF
TRBJ2-3	TRBV7-8	ASSLHSRWTDTQY
TRBJ1-1	TRBV29-1	SVEDSRGPAEAF
TRBJ2-2	TRBV19	ASSIGSGKTGELF
TRBJ1-1	TRBV28	ASSLSQMNTEAF
TRBJ2-7	TRBV7-9	ASSSNWDIYEQY
TRBJ2-2	TRBV12-3/TRBV12-4	ASSSGLAGRELF
TRBJ2-6	TRBV27	ASRPRISGANVLT
TRBJ2-7	TRBV6-2/TRBV6-3	ASSYPLDRDTYYEQY
TRBJ2-1	TRBV15	ATSERTYNEQF
TRBJ2-7	TRBV7-9	ASSYRDRGIYEQY
TRBJ1-5	TRBV3-1	ASSQGPIASNSNQPQH
TRBJ1-5	TRBV1	TSSQGPDNQPQH
TRBJ1-2	TRBV7-9	ASSLAGSGGYT
TRBJ1-1	TRBV19	ASSIVKNTEAF
TRBJ1-2	TRBV7-2	ASSLAGDGYS
TRBJ2-3	TRBV6-5	ASNIYGQGSDTQY
TRBJ2-1	TRBV3-1	ASSQIAVSGDEQF
TRBJ2-5	TRBV20-1	SARDGTGGRETQY
TRBJ2-7	TRBV7-8	ASSILAGVGY
TRBJ2-5	TRBV11-2	ASSLTGTGAETQY
TRBJ2-1	TRBV7-9	ASSLGAWNEQF
TRBJ2-7	TRBV24-1	ATSDGGAYEQY
TRBJ1-1	TRBV5-4	ASSLQTASTEAF
TRBJ1-1	TRBV6-2/TRBV6-3	ASMLGTEAF
TRBJ2-7	TRBV7-9	ASSSGTSGPTYEQY
TRBJ2-7	TRBV6-2/TRBV6-3	ASSYPSQNYEQY
TRBJ1-4	TRBV7-9	ASSSIGAGGQEKLF
TRBJ2-5	TRBV7-9	ASSLMVQETQY
TRBJ1-1	TRBV4-3	ASSQDSHTEAF
TRBJ1-1	TRBV20-1	SARDLLGFRDGTEAF
TRBJ1-1	TRBV27	ASSLGAVAS
TRBJ2-5	TRBV10-2	ASSTDRQYQETQY